The rows below give T cell receptor beta chains drawn from one sample of a study of radiotherapy plus CTLA-4 blockade in lung cancer. Sequencing was performed with immunoSEQ multiplex PCR; in TCRdb, only in-frame clones are kept and a portion is missing. This sample has some 110,000 clones, with more than 65% found just once. This sample comprised peripheral blood, obtained from a patient treated with radiotherapy plus ipilimumab. The receptors here all came from a human donor with non-small cell lung cancer that progressed on radiotherapy plus ipilimumab. Some clones in this sample may be carry-over from other donors' samples. Both conserved end residues are part of each CDR3. D genes are given only for firm matches. Clone size is shown for a subset of rows, as once, few, many or a class of expanded clone.

abundance,v_gene,j_gene,d_gene,CDR3aa,CDR3nt
-,TRBV7-2,TRBJ1-1,-,CASSLGRNTEAFF,TGTGCCAGCAGCTTAGGGCGGAACACTGAAGCTTTCTTT
-,TRBV5-6,TRBJ2-7,-,CASSPPVAYEQYF,TGTGCCAGCAGCCCCCCGGTCGCCTACGAGCAGTACTTC
-,TRBV9,TRBJ2-5,TRBD1,CASSGTGAGETQYF,TGTGCCAGCAGCGGAACAGGGGCCGGAGAGACCCAGTACTTC
-,TRBV5-4,TRBJ2-7,TRBD2,CASSSLSGVYEQYF,TGTGCCAGCAGCTCCCTCAGCGGGGTCTACGAGCAGTACTTC
-,TRBV13,TRBJ1-2,-,CASTLFAGLHYGYTF,TGTGCCAGCACCCTTTTTGCTGGGCTCCACTATGGCTACACCTTC
-,TRBV27,TRBJ2-2,-,CASSFSRYLTGELFF,TGTGCCAGCAGTTTTTCCCGGTACCTCACCGGGGAGCTGTTTTTT
once,TRBV7-8,TRBJ2-6,TRBD1,CASSLRTGTGANVLTF,TGTGCCAGCAGCCTAAGGACAGGGACTGGGGCCAACGTCCTGACTTTC
-,TRBV7-8,TRBJ1-2,-,CASTQNPWGGYTF,TGTGCCAGCACCCAAAATCCTTGGGGAGGCTACACCTTC
few,TRBV6-5,TRBJ1-2,TRBD1,CASSPGQGAYYGYTF,TGTGCCAGCAGTCCAGGACAGGGGGCATACTATGGCTACACCTTC
-,TRBV6-4,TRBJ2-2,-,CASSEGVSAGELFF,TGTGCCAGCAGTGAGGGGGTCTCGGCCGGGGAGCTGTTTTTT
-,TRBV2,TRBJ1-1,-,CASRDMGVTYTEAFF,TGTGCCAGCAGGGACATGGGGGTTACCTACACTGAAGCTTTCTTT
once,TRBV7-3,TRBJ1-1,-,CASSQRFGPQMNTEAFF,TGTGCCAGCAGCCAGCGATTCGGACCTCAGATGAACACTGAAGCTTTCTTT
-,TRBV4-3,TRBJ1-6,-,CASSQETRNSPLHF,TGCGCCAGCAGCCAAGAAACAAGGAATTCACCCCTCCACTTT
-,TRBV7-2,TRBJ2-3,TRBD2,CASSKLATDTQYF,TGTGCCAGCAGCAAACTAGCGACAGATACGCAGTATTTT
-,TRBV7-9,TRBJ1-6,-,CASSLDTPLHF,TGTGCCAGCAGCTTAGATACACCCCTCCACTTT
few,TRBV27,TRBJ2-1,-,CASSLFSYNEQFF,TGTGCCAGCAGTTTATTCTCCTACAATGAGCAGTTCTTC
once,TRBV7-9,TRBJ1-2,-,CASSLGSGTQANYGYTF,TGTGCCAGCAGCTTAGGTTCAGGGACCCAAGCTAACTATGGCTACACCTTC
-,TRBV5-1,TRBJ1-4,TRBD1,CASRTGQGANEKLFF,TGCGCCAGCAGAACGGGACAGGGAGCTAATGAAAAACTGTTTTTT
few,TRBV18,TRBJ2-1,-,CASSPQGGNNEQFF,TGTGCCAGCTCACCGCAAGGCGGGAACAATGAGCAGTTCTTC
-,TRBV19,TRBJ1-2,-,CASTSSNYGYTF,TGTGCCAGCACAAGTTCCAACTATGGCTACACCTTC
-,TRBV18,TRBJ1-6,-,CASSPSGNNSPLHF,TGTGCCAGCTCACCCTCGGGTAATAATTCACCCCTCCACTTT
-,TRBV7-3,TRBJ2-7,-,CASSFSPGHEQYF,TGTGCCAGCAGCTTTAGCCCGGGACACGAGCAGTACTTC
-,TRBV6-6,TRBJ1-1,-,CASFGWTEAFF,TGTGCCAGTTTTGGGTGGACTGAAGCTTTCTTT
once,TRBV5-1,TRBJ2-7,-,CASSLPPGEQYF,TGCGCCAGCAGCCTTCCCCCGGGTGAGCAGTACTTC
-,TRBV9,TRBJ2-2,-,CASSVGLAPRYDTGELFF,TGTGCCAGCAGCGTAGGTCTAGCCCCCCGTTACGACACCGGGGAGCTGTTTTTT
-,TRBV29-1,TRBJ2-3,-,CSVVRGQGRGTDTQYF,TGCAGCGTTGTCCGGGGGCAGGGGCGAGGCACAGATACGCAGTATTTT
-,TRBV5-5,TRBJ2-7,TRBD2,CASSYGTSGGRGYF,TGTGCCAGCAGCTACGGGACTAGCGGGGGAAGAGGGTACTTC
once,TRBV11-3,TRBJ1-1,TRBD1,CASSPHRGTTEAFF,TGTGCCAGCAGCCCACACAGGGGAACCACTGAAGCTTTCTTT
-,TRBV7-8,TRBJ2-7,-,CASSLKALQSPGYEQYF,TGTGCCAGCAGCCTAAAAGCTTTACAGAGCCCGGGCTACGAGCAGTACTTC
-,TRBV6-1,TRBJ2-7,TRBD2,CASSKGLAGGPYEQYF,TGTGCCAGCAGTAAAGGACTAGCGGGGGGCCCCTACGAGCAGTACTTC
-,TRBV4-3,TRBJ2-3,TRBD2,CASSLSGGPTDTQYF,TGCGCCAGCAGCCTTAGCGGGGGGCCTACGGATACGCAGTATTTT
-,TRBV11-2,TRBJ2-5,-,CASSWPARETQYF,TGTGCCAGCAGCTGGCCAGCGAGGGAGACCCAGTACTTC
-,TRBV15,TRBJ2-1,-,CATSRVVHNEQFF,TGTGCCACCAGCAGAGTAGTTCACAATGAGCAGTTCTTC
-,TRBV6-5,TRBJ1-4,TRBD1,CASSYSGTVGEKLFF,TGTGCCAGCAGTTACTCCGGGACAGTGGGAGAAAAACTGTTTTTT
-,TRBV14,TRBJ1-1,-,CASSQDGWRRIMNTEAFF,TGTGCCAGCAGCCAAGATGGCTGGAGGAGGATCATGAACACTGAAGCTTTCTTT
-,TRBV7-2,TRBJ1-1,-,CASSPRRDTEAFF,TGTGCCAGCAGCCCTAGAAGGGACACTGAAGCTTTCTTT
-,TRBV6-5,TRBJ1-1,TRBD1,CASRRDSYTEAFF,TGTGCCAGCAGGCGGGACAGTTACACTGAAGCTTTCTTT
-,TRBV6-1,TRBJ1-1,-,CASLPDTTNTEAFF,TGTGCCAGCCTCCCCGACACGACCAACACTGAAGCTTTCTTT
-,TRBV7-2,TRBJ2-1,-,CASSLAGNANEQFF,TGTGCCAGCAGCTTAGCTGGCAACGCCAATGAGCAGTTCTTC
-,TRBV14,TRBJ1-1,-,CASSPRTFSNMNTEAFF,TGTGCCAGCAGCCCTCGGACATTTTCGAACATGAACACTGAAGCTTTCTTT
-,TRBV2,TRBJ1-3,-,CASSEGRAGNTIYF,TGTGCCAGCAGTGAAGGCAGGGCTGGAAACACCATATATTTT
-,TRBV5-1,TRBJ2-3,TRBD1,CASNRGRNTDTQYF,TGCGCCAGCAACAGGGGGCGGAACACAGATACGCAGTATTTT
-,TRBV9,TRBJ2-7,-,CASSPQAKSSYEQYF,TGTGCCAGCAGCCCCCAGGCCAAATCCTCCTACGAGCAGTACTTC
-,TRBV4-3,TRBJ1-2,TRBD1,CASSVQTGGDDYGYTF,TGCGCCAGCAGCGTACAAACAGGGGGCGATGACTATGGCTACACCTTC
-,TRBV5-1,TRBJ2-3,TRBD1,CASSYTGGLTDTQYF,TGCGCCAGCAGCTACACAGGGGGACTCACAGATACGCAGTATTTT
-,TRBV7-2,TRBJ1-2,-,CASSLDWSANYGYTF,TGTGCCAGCAGCTTAGACTGGTCGGCTAACTATGGCTACACCTTC
-,TRBV5-4,TRBJ1-2,TRBD1,CASSGTGGIDYGYTF,TGTGCCAGCAGCGGGACAGGGGGCATAGATTATGGCTACACCTTC
few,TRBV7-8,TRBJ1-6,-,CASSLAATGGYSPLHF,TGTGCCAGCAGCTTAGCCGCGACAGGCGGTTATTCACCCCTCCACTTT
-,TRBV5-6,TRBJ1-3,-,CASSFGGSGNTIYF,TGTGCCAGCAGCTTCGGGGGTTCTGGAAACACCATATATTTT
-,TRBV9,TRBJ1-2,TRBD1,CASTQGAADYGYTF,TGTGCCAGCACCCAGGGGGCCGCTGACTATGGCTACACCTTC
few,TRBV5-1,TRBJ2-7,TRBD1,CASSSTGTGLSYEQYF,TGCGCCAGCAGCTCAACCGGGACAGGCCTCTCCTACGAGCAGTACTTC
-,TRBV7-8,TRBJ1-4,TRBD1,CASSFTGGREKLFF,TGTGCCAGCAGTTTTACAGGGGGAAGGGAAAAACTGTTTTTT
-,TRBV6-5,TRBJ1-3,-,CASSRGYLPGNTIYF,TGTGCCAGCAGTAGGGGGTACTTACCTGGAAACACCATATATTTT
-,TRBV7-2,TRBJ2-3,TRBD1,CASSTPGGRGPGGTDTQYF,TGTGCCAGCAGCACGCCAGGGGGTAGGGGGCCAGGAGGCACAGATACGCAGTATTTT
-,TRBV4-1,TRBJ1-2,-,CASSQEGGAPYGYTF,TGCGCCAGCAGCCAAGAGGGGGGGGCACCTTATGGCTACACCTTC
-,TRBV20-1,TRBJ2-7,TRBD1,CSAAPGQGQYF,TGCAGTGCTGCTCCGGGACAGGGCCAGTACTTC
-,TRBV2,TRBJ1-1,TRBD1,CATHGETGEAFF,TGTGCCACCCACGGCGAGACAGGGGAAGCTTTCTTT